One T cell receptor beta chain is described in this entry. This specimen comes from a study of CD8+ T cells in alopecia areata. The sample's treatment: oral pan-JAK inhibitor, 5-10 mg twice daily. Extraction and reverse transcription of RNA yielded cDNA as the sequencing template. Sequenced by immunoSEQ multiplex PCR; TCRdb stores in-frame clones only, minus some. The sample holds about 120,000 clones, about three fifths seen once. This CDR3 is 11 amino acids long. V dropped 0 bases and J dropped 6 bases, with 5 bases sitting between them. From germline, CDR1 is GTSNPN and CDR2 SVGIG (reference sequence).

This receptor was obtained from a human donor with alopecia areata. This material consisted of CD8+ T cells sorted from blood, taken at week 4, from a patient treated with tofacitinib. The chain joins TRBV30 to TRBJ1-1; D uncertain. The CDR3 loop is CAWSVTPEAFF. CDR3 nucleotide sequence: TGTGCCTGGAGTGTAACGCCTGAAGCTTTCTTT. Drawing the rest from reference TRBV30 and TRBJ1-1, the complete variable domain is SQTIHQWPATLVQPVGSPLSLECTVEGTSNPNLYWYRQAAGRGLQLLFYSVGIGQISSEVPQNLSASRPQDRQFILSSKKLLLSDSGFYLCAWSVTPEAFFGQGTRLTVV.